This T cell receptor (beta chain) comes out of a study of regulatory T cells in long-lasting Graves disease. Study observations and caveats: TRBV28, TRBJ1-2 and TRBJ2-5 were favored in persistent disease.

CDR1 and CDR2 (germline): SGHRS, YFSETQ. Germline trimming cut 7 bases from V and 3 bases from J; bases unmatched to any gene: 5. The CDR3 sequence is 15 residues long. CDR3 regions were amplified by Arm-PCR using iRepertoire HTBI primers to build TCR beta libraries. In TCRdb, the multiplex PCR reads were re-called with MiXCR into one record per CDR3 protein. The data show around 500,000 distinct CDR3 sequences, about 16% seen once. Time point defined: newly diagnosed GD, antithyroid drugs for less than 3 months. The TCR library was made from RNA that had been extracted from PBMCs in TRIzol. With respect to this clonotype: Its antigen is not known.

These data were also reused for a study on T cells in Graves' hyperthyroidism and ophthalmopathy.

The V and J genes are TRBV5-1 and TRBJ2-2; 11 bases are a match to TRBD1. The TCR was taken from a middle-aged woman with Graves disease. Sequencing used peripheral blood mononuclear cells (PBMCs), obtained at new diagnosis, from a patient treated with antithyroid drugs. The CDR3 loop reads CASASDRGHTGELFF. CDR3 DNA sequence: TGCGCCAGCGCGTCGGACAGGGGGCACACCGGGGAGCTGTTTTTT. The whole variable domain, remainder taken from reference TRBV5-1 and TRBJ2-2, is KAGVTQTPRYLIKTRGQQVTLSCSPISGHRSVSWYQQTPGQGLQFLFEYFSETQRNKGNFPGRFSGRQFSNSRSEMNVSTLELGDSALYLCASASDRGHTGELFFGEGSRLTVL.